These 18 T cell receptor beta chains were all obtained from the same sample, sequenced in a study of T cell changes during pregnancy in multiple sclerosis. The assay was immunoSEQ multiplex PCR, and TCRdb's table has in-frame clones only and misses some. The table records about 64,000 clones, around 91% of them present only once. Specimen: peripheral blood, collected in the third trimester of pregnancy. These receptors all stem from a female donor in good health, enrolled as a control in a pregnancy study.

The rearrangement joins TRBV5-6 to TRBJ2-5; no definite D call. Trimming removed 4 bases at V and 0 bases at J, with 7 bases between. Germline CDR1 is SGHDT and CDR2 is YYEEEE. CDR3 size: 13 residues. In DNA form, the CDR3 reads TGTGCCAGCAGCCCCCAGTACCAAGAGACCCAGTACTTC. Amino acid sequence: CASSPQYQETQYF.

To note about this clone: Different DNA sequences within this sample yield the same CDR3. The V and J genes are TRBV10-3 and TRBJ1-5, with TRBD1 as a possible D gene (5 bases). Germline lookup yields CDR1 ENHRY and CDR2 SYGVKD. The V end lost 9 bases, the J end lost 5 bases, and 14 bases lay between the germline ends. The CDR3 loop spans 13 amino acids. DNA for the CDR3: TGTGCCATGGGTGGCGGGGGAGATCAGCCCCAGCATTTT. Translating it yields CAMGGGGDQPQHF.

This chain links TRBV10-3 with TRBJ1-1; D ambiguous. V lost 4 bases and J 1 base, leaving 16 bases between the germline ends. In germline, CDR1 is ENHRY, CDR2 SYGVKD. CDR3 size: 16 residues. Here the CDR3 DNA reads TGTGCCATCAGTGTGGCGTGGCAGGCAGGGAACACTGAAGCTTTCTTT. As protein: CAISVAWQAGNTEAFF.

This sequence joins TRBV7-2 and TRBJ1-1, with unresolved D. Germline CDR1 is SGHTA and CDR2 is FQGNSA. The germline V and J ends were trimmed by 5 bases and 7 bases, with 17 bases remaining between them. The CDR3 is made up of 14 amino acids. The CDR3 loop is CASSPQVTPNEAFF. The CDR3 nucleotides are TGTGCCAGCAGCCCCCAGGTCACACCTAATGAAGCTTTCTTT.

CDR3 residues: CASSLVGAENTIYF. CDR3 coding DNA: TGTGCCAGCAGCTTAGTGGGGGCGGAAAACACCATATATTTT. This sequence joins TRBV7-9 and TRBJ1-3; possible D gene TRBD1, 6 bases. The CDR3 covers 14 residues. From germline, CDR1 is SEHNR and CDR2 FQNEAQ (reference sequence). V lost 1 base to trimming and J lost 6 bases, with 10 bases between them.

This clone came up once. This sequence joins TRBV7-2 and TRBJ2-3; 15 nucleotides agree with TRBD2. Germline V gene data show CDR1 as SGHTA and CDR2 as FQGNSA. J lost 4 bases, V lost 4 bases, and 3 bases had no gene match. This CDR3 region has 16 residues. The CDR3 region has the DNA TGTGCCAGCAGCTCGGGACTAGCGGGAGGACCAGATACGCAGTATTTT. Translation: CASSSGLAGGPDTQYF. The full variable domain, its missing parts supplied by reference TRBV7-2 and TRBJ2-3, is GAGVSQSPSNKVTEKGKDVELRCDPISGHTALYWYRQSLGQGLEFLIYFQGNSAPDKSGLPSDRFSAERTGGSVSTLTIQRTQQEDSAVYLCASSSGLAGGPDTQYFGPGTRLTVL.

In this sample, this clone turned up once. The CDR3 here is CASSHGDRGVEKLFF. CDR3 nucleotide sequence: TGCGCCAGCAGCCATGGGGACAGGGGTGTTGAAAAACTGTTTTTT. The chain uses TRBV4-3 and TRBJ1-4; 10 positions match TRBD1. Germline V gives CDR1 LGHNA, CDR2 YSLEER. V trimming: 3 bases; J trimming: 7 bases; junction bases outside the gene matches: 5. This CDR3 comprises 15 residues.

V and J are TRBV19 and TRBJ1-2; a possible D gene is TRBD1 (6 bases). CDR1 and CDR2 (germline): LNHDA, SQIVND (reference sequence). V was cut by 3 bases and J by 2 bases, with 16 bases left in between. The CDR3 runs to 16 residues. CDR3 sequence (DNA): TGTGCCAGTAGTATTGGGGGGGCCCCACGAAACTATGGCTACACCTTC. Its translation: CASSIGGAPRNYGYTF.

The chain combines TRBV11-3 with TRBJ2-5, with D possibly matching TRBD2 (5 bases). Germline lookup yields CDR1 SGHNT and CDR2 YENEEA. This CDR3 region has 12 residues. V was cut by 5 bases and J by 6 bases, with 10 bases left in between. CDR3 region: CASSPGGKTQYF. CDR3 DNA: TGTGCCAGCAGCCCCGGAGGAAAGACCCAGTACTTC.

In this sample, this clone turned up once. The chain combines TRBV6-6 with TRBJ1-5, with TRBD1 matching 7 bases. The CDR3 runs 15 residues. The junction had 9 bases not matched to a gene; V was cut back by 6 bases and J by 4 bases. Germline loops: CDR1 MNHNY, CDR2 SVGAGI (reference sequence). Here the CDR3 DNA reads TGTGCCAGCAGCCGCAGACAGGGTGTTAATCAGCCCCAGCATTTT. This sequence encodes CASSRRQGVNQPQHF.

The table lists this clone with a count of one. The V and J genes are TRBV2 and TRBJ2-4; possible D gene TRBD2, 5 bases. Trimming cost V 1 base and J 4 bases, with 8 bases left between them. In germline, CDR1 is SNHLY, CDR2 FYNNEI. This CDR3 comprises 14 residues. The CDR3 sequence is CASSEGSGKNIQYF. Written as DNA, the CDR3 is TGTGCCAGCAGTGAAGGGTCGGGGAAAAACATTCAGTACTTC.

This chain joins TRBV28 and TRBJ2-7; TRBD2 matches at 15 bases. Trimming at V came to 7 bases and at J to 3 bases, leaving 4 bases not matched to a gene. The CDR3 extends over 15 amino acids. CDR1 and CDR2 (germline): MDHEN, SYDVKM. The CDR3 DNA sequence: TGTGCCAGCACCGGGACTAGCGGGGGGCTCTACGAGCAGTACTTC. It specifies CASTGTSGGLYEQYF.

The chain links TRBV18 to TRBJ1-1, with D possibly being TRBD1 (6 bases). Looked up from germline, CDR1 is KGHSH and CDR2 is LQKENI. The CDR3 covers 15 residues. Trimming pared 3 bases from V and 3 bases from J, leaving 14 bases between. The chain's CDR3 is CASSPRQGLDTEAFF. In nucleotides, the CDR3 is TGTGCCAGCTCACCTCGTCAGGGGCTGGACACTGAAGCTTTCTTT.

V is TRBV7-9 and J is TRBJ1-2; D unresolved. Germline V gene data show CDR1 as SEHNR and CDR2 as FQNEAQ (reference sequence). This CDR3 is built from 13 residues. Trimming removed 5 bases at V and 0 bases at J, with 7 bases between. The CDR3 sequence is CASSVGSNYGYTF. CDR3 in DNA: TGTGCCAGCAGCGTCGGGTCTAACTATGGCTACACCTTC.

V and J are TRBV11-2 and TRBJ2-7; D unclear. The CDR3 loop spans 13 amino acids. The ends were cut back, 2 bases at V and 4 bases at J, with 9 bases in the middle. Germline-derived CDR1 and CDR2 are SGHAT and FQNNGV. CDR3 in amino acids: CASSLSPSYEQYF. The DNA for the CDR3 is TGTGCCAGCAGCTTAAGCCCGTCATACGAGCAGTACTTC.

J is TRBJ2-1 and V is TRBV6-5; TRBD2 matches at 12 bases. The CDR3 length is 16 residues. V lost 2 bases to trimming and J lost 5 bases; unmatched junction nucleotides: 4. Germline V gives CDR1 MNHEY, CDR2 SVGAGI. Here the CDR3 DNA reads TGTGCCAGCAGTTACCTAGCGGGGGGGTCCAACAATGAGCAGTTCTTC. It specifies CASSYLAGGSNNEQFF.

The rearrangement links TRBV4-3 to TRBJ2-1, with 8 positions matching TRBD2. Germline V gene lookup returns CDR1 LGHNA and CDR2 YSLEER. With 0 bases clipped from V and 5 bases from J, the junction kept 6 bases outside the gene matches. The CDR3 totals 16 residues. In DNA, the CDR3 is TGCGCCAGCAGCCAAGATCTCGCGGGGGGCGACAATGAGCAGTTCTTC. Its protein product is CASSQDLAGGDNEQFF.

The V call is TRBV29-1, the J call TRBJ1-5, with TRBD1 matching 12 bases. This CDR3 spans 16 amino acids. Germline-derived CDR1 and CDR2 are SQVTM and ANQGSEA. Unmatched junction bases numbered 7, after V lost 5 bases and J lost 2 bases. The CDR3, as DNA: TGCAGCGTTCCGGGACAGGGGGCGCGTGGCAATCAGCCCCAGCATTTT. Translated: CSVPGQGARGNQPQHF.